Below, 14 T cell receptor beta chains from the same sample are listed, as sequenced in a study of blood T cell repertoires in COVID-19. The data were produced by immunoSEQ multiplex PCR, yet TCRdb's version contains in-frame clones alone and is incomplete. Of 130,000 to 150,000 clones detected, 84% appear once; the ten largest clones hold 8% to 10%. The sequenced sample was peripheral blood. The receptor source for this set is a woman older than 75 in a cohort sampled during active or convalescent COVID-19.

This chain links TRBV28 with TRBJ2-3; 8 positions match TRBD1. CDR3 length: 17 amino acids. The V segment lost 3 bases and the J segment 2 bases; nucleotides outside the gene matches: 10. Germline V gene lookup returns CDR1 MDHEN and CDR2 SYDVKM. CDR3 loop: CASSLSATGANTDTQYF. In nucleotides, the CDR3 is TGTGCCAGCAGTTTGTCCGCGACAGGGGCCAACACAGATACGCAGTATTTT. Full variable domain (rest looked up from reference TRBV28 and TRBJ2-3): DVKVTQSSRYLVKRTGEKVFLECVQDMDHENMFWYRQDPGLGLRLIYFSYDVKMKEKGDIPEGYSVSREKKERFSLILESASTNQTSMYLCASSLSATGANTDTQYFGPGTRLTVL.

The chain employs TRBV6-5 and TRBJ2-2; maybe TRBD2 (7 bases). With 7 bases removed from V and 4 bases from J, the gap between germline ends came to 16 bases. Germline lookup yields CDR1 MNHEY and CDR2 SVGAGI. The CDR3 consists of 15 residues. CDR3 nucleotide sequence: TGTGCCAGCATGCGGGGGCTTGTCGGCACCGGGGAGCTGTTTTTT. It encodes CASMRGLVGTGELFF.

The chain links TRBV5-1 to TRBJ1-3; 8 nucleotides line up with TRBD1. The germline V gene encodes CDR1 SGHRS and CDR2 YFSETQ. CDR3 length: 17 amino acids. With 1 base clipped from V and 4 bases from J, the junction kept 10 bases outside the gene matches. The CDR3 nucleotides read TGCGCCAGCAGCTTGCTGGGTCAGGGGGCTTCAGGAAACACCATATATTTT. Amino acids: CASSLLGQGASGNTIYF.

The chain uses TRBV7-9 and TRBJ2-5, with D tentatively TRBD1 (6 bases). CDR1 and CDR2 (germline): SEHNR, FQNEAQ (reference sequence). The germline V and J ends were trimmed by 8 bases and 1 base, with 17 bases remaining between them. This CDR3 has 15 residues. The CDR3 nucleotides read TGTGCCAGCCAAGCTATGGGACACCTCCAAGAGACCCAGTACTTC. It is translated as CASQAMGHLQETQYF.

V and J are TRBV7-6 and TRBJ2-7; D not certain. CDR3 size: 12 residues. CDR1 and CDR2 (germline): SGHVS, FNYEAQ. V was cut by 1 base and J by 9 bases, with 10 bases left in between. CDR3 nucleotide sequence: TGTGCCAGCAGCTTAGGACCGACGGGGCAGTACTTC. The encoded protein is CASSLGPTGQYF.

This chain links TRBV19 with TRBJ2-5; a weak D match, TRBD2 (6 bases). The germline V gene has CDR1 LNHDA and CDR2 SQIVND (reference sequence). The CDR3 runs 15 residues. The ends were cut back, 7 bases at V and 5 bases at J, with 20 bases in the middle. The DNA for the CDR3 is TGTGCCAGTACCCCCGGTTGGGGAGGAAGGGAGACCCAGTACTTC. Amino acid sequence: CASTPGWGGRETQYF.

Concerning this clone itself: One junction end does not reproduce the germline sequence, and a read error may be involved. J is TRBJ2-2 and V is TRBV12-5; 9 positions match TRBD1. This CDR3 has 15 amino acids. Germline CDR1 reads LGHNT; CDR2 reads FRNRAP. CDR3 in amino acids: CASGLGQGNTGELFF. CDR3 in DNA: TGTGCTAGTGGCTTGGGACAGGGGAACACCGGGGAGCTGTTTTTT.

V usage is TRBV19 and J usage is TRBJ1-3; a possible D gene is TRBD1 (5 bases). Germline-derived CDR1 and CDR2 are LNHDA and SQIVND (reference sequence). V lost 4 bases and J lost 0, with 13 bases in between. This CDR3 has 16 amino acids. In DNA form, the CDR3 reads TGTGCCAGTAGTAAACACGACAGTATCTCTGGAAACACCATATATTTT. As protein: CASSKHDSISGNTIYF.

V usage is TRBV3-1 (or the pseudogene TRBV3-2) and J usage is TRBJ1-5; possibly TRBD1 for D (6 bases). CDR1 is LGHDT, CDR2 YNNKEL, per germline (reference sequence). This CDR3 is built from 16 residues. Trimming took off 3 bases at V and 5 bases at J, with 17 bases between the two ends. CDR3 sequence reads: CASSHAARGYHQPQHF. CDR3 bases: TGTGCCAGCAGCCATGCCGCCAGGGGCTATCATCAGCCCCAGCATTTT.

The rearrangement joins TRBV2 to TRBJ2-3; perhaps TRBD1 as D (6 bases). Per germline, CDR1 SNHLY and CDR2 FYNNEI. V shed 7 bases and J shed 1 base, with 15 bases lying between them. This CDR3 is built from 15 residues. The CDR3 loop reads CASTPDRRRTDTQYF. CDR3 DNA sequence: TGTGCCAGCACCCCGGACAGACGACGCACAGATACGCAGTATTTT.

This sequence joins TRBV7-3 and TRBJ2-1; 11 positions agree with TRBD1. The CDR3 is made up of 15 amino acids. Germline V lookup: CDR1 SGHTA, CDR2 FQGTGA. The V and J ends lost 3 bases and 3 bases, in that order; junction bases with no gene match: 1. CDR3 DNA: TGTGCCAGCAGCTTTGGGACAGGGGGCTACAATGAGCAGTTCTTC. Protein sequence: CASSFGTGGYNEQFF.

The chain employs TRBV30 and TRBJ2-5; TRBD2 matches 7 bases. CDR1 is GTSNPN, CDR2 SVGIG, per germline (reference sequence). The V gene end was trimmed by 2 bases and the J gene end by 7 bases; junction bases not matched to a gene: 10. The CDR3 contains 14 residues. The CDR3 region is CAWSLSSGQVTQYF. The CDR3 bases are TGTGCCTGGAGTTTGTCTAGCGGTCAGGTGACCCAGTACTTC.

The sample holds a few counts of this clone. The chain couples TRBV18 to TRBJ2-7; D unresolved. CDR1 KGHSH and CDR2 LQKENI come from the germline V gene. Trimming removed 5 bases from V and 0 bases from J, with 5 bases in between. The CDR3 has 12 residues. The CDR3 reads CASSSSSYEQYF. The CDR3 DNA is TGTGCCAGCTCATCGAGCTCCTACGAGCAGTACTTC.

The genes are TRBV5-8 and TRBJ1-6; D is unresolved. The CDR3 totals 13 residues. The germline V gene encodes CDR1 SGHTS and CDR2 YDEGEE. Between the trimmed V and J ends, which lost 7 bases and 9 bases, there was a span of 14 bases. CDR3 coding DNA: TGTGCCAGCCTGCGGGATTATGGTTCACCCCTCCACTTT. It yields the protein CASLRDYGSPLHF.